The 20 T cell receptor beta chains reported below all come from one sample, sequenced in a study of blood T cells in healthy people across ages. A sample-barcoded 5' primer and a J-beta primer mix were used in a second PCR of about 7 to 12 cycles. TCRdb reprocessed the 5' RACE reads with MiXCR, giving one entry per CDR3 protein. The sample records fewer than 650,000 distinct CDR3 sequences, around a quarter being singletons. These records were also assigned to another study, of T cells of mothers and their children.

Sample: blood. The receptors were gathered from a boy younger than 10 in good health.

This clonotype was counted a few times. The V and J genes are TRBV12-5 and TRBJ2-4, with D perhaps TRBD1 or TRBD2 (6 bases each). Germline assignment: CDR1 LGHNT and CDR2 FRNRAP. Trimming removed 1 base from V and 10 bases from J, with 23 bases in between. The CDR3 length is 17 residues. The chain's CDR3 is CASGLALGWGRGGIQYF. CDR3 in DNA: TGTGCTAGTGGTTTGGCCCTTGGTTGGGGCAGGGGAGGAATTCAGTACTTC.

This clonotype was counted only a few times. The chain has TRBV5-6 and TRBJ2-2, with a tentative D call TRBD2 (5 bases). CDR1 and CDR2 (germline): SGHDT, YYEEEE. V was cut by 2 bases and J by 1 base, with 12 bases left in between. The CDR3 is 16 amino acids. CDR3 sequence (DNA): TGTGCCAGCAGCTTCATGAGCGCGGGGAACACCGGGGAGCTGTTTTTT. As protein: CASSFMSAGNTGELFF.

This clonotype was recorded a few times. This chain links TRBV12-5 with TRBJ1-1; the D gene is possibly TRBD1 (5 bases). Looked up from germline, CDR1 is LGHNT and CDR2 is FRNRAP. The CDR3 extends over 15 amino acids. The V and J ends lost 0 bases and 1 base respectively, with 9 bases between them. CDR3 DNA: TGTGCTAGTGGTTTGGTCCGGGGCTCGAACACTGAAGCTTTCTTT. This sequence encodes CASGLVRGSNTEAFF.

A few counts support this clonotype. The rearrangement joins TRBV7-2 to TRBJ2-1; D unclear. V gave up 2 bases and J gave up 9 bases, with 5 bases separating them. The V gene's germline CDR1 is SGHTA and CDR2 FQGNSA. The CDR3 totals 11 residues. DNA for the CDR3: TGTGCCAGCAGCTTAAATCGTGAGCAGTTCTTC. It encodes CASSLNREQFF. Variable domain in full (rest from reference TRBV7-2 and TRBJ2-1): GAGVSQSPSNKVTEKGKDVELRCDPISGHTALYWYRQSLGQGLEFLIYFQGNSAPDKSGLPSDRFSAERTGGSVSTLTIQRTQQEDSAVYLCASSLNREQFFGPGTRLTVL.

This clonotype was recorded a few times. The chain couples TRBV29-1 to TRBJ1-2; D possibly corresponds to TRBD1 (6 bases). The CDR3 runs to 14 residues. The germline gives CDR1 SQVTM, CDR2 ANQGSEA. Trimming pared 1 base from V and 6 bases from J, leaving 15 bases between. In nucleotides, the CDR3 is TGCAGCGTTGAAGCCCCGGGACATAGGAATGGCTACACCTTC. This gives the protein CSVEAPGHRNGYTF.

The V gene is TRBV12-3 or TRBV12-4, the J gene TRBJ2-3; the D gene is possibly TRBD2 (6 bases). Trimming left V 7 bases short and J 4 bases short, with 24 bases between. This CDR3 region has 17 residues. As DNA, the CDR3 is TGTGCCAGCACCAAAGAGGCGGGGAGCGGAAGAGCAGATACGCAGTATTTT. Its protein product is CASTKEAGSGRADTQYF.

As regards this clonotype: Sequence at one end of the junction differs from germline and may be a read error. The chain combines TRBV7-2 with TRBJ2-1; the match to TRBD2 covers 8 bases. Looked up from germline, CDR1 is SGHTA and CDR2 is FQGNSA. The CDR3 is 16 amino acids. The CDR3 spells CASSLAASGGWNEQSF. The DNA for the CDR3 is TGTGCCAGCAGTTTAGCGGCCAGCGGGGGATGGAATGAGCAGTCCTTC. The full variable domain, its missing parts supplied by reference TRBV7-2 and TRBJ2-1, is GAGVSQSPSNKVTEKGKDVELRCDPISGHTALYWYRQSLGQGLEFLIYFQGNSAPDKSGLPSDRFSAERTGGSVSTLTIQRTQQEDSAVYLCASSLAASGGWNEQSFGPGTRLTVL.

This clonotype has just a few counts. The V and J genes are TRBV28 and TRBJ2-7, with a weak D call TRBD2 (5 bases). V was clipped by 3 bases and J by 0 bases, with 9 bases between them. The CDR3 contains 14 residues. Germline V gene sequence: CDR1 MDHEN, CDR2 SYDVKM. The DNA of the CDR3 is TGTGCCAGCAGTTTTCGCGGGCTCTCCTACGAGCAGTACTTC. This translates into CASSFRGLSYEQYF.

Only a few counts were recorded for this clonotype. The chain combines TRBV4-3 with TRBJ2-3; TRBD2 matches 9 bases. The CDR3 length is 14 residues. After removal of 5 bases from V and 4 bases from J, the junction contained 4 bases not matched to a gene. The germline V gene has CDR1 LGHNA and CDR2 YSLEER. In DNA, the CDR3 is TGCGCCAGCAGCGAAGCGGGAGGCTCAGATACGCAGTATTTT. It encodes CASSEAGGSDTQYF.

The chain carries TRBV5-1 and TRBJ2-7; perhaps D is TRBD1 or TRBD2 (5 bases each). Germline CDR1 is SGHRS and CDR2 is YFSETQ. V shed 4 bases and J shed 4 bases, with 12 bases lying between them. The CDR3 runs 13 residues. The CDR3 nucleotides are TGCGCCAGCAGCCAACGACAGCGGTACGAGCAGTACTTC. It codes for CASSQRQRYEQYF.

V and J are TRBV5-5 and TRBJ2-1, with 9 positions matching TRBD1. The CDR3 has 14 residues. J lost 7 bases, V lost 6 bases, and 8 bases had no gene match. The germline CDR1 and CDR2 sequences are SGHKS and YYEKEE (reference sequence). The CDR3, as DNA: TGTGCCAGCAACAAACAGGGGGCGCGAAATGAGCAGTTCTTC. Translated, it gives CASNKQGARNEQFF.

In this sample, this clonotype turned up a few times. The genes are TRBV12-3 or TRBV12-4 and TRBJ1-1, with D possibly matching TRBD1 (5 bases). The CDR3 runs to 14 residues. The V end was cut by 2 bases, the J end by 2 bases, with 9 bases between. DNA of the CDR3: TGTGCCAGCAGTTTACTTGGGGCTAACACTGAAGCTTTCTTT. It yields the protein CASSLLGANTEAFF.

This clonotype was seen more than once but under ten times. The chain employs TRBV3-1 and TRBJ1-1; D gene unclear. Germline CDR1 is LGHDT and CDR2 is YNNKEL (reference sequence). The CDR3 has 13 residues. Trimming shortened V by 0 bases and J by 8 bases, and 10 bases separated the two germline ends. The DNA for the CDR3 is TGTGCCAGCAGCCAAGATGCCGGCCTCGAAGCTTTCTTT. This sequence encodes CASSQDAGLEAFF.

The V call is TRBV6-2 or TRBV6-3, the J call TRBJ1-3; D is undetermined. The CDR3 is 19 residues long. Germline CDR1 and CDR2: MNHEY and SVGEGT. Between the trimmed V and J ends, which lost 6 bases and 0 bases, there was a span of 24 bases. The CDR3 DNA follows: TGTGCCAGCAGACGCCCTACGGAACGACCCATTGCCTCTGGAAACACCATATATTTT. Residues: CASRRPTERPIASGNTIYF.

This clonotype turned up a few times. The rearrangement links TRBV4-1 to TRBJ2-4; 7 bases are a match to TRBD1. Germline V CDR1 and CDR2: MGHRA, YSYEKL. The trim removed 4 bases at V and 4 bases at J, leaving 13 bases unmatched. This CDR3 comprises 17 residues. Here the CDR3 reads CASSPGTVKADKNIQYF. CDR3 DNA: TGCGCCAGCAGCCCAGGGACAGTAAAAGCCGATAAAAACATTCAGTACTTC.

The rearrangement joins TRBV5-1 to TRBJ2-1, with 8 bases identical to TRBD1. CDR3 size: 15 residues. J gave up 2 bases and V 4 bases, and 5 bases lay outside the gene matches. Germline assignment: CDR1 SGHRS and CDR2 YFSETQ. CDR3 region: CASSKGQETYNEQFF. The CDR3 DNA sequence: TGCGCCAGCAGCAAGGGACAGGAAACCTACAATGAGCAGTTCTTC.

The chain links TRBV3-1 to TRBJ2-7; TRBD2 might be the D (6 bases). The V gene lost 3 bases and the J gene lost 3 bases, with 9 bases spanning the gap. The CDR3 has 13 amino acids. In germline, CDR1 is LGHDT, CDR2 YNNKEL (reference sequence). The CDR3 loop reads CASSHLGSYEQYF. For the CDR3, the DNA is TGTGCCAGCAGCCATCTCGGGAGCTACGAGCAGTACTTC.

V and J are TRBV3-1 and TRBJ2-7, with TRBD2 matching 7 bases. CDR3 length: 13 amino acids. Losses at the gene ends were 7 bases for V and 3 bases for J; bases not matched to a gene: 6. The V gene's germline CDR1 is LGHDT and CDR2 YNNKEL (reference sequence). The CDR3 loop reads CASKRAGRYEQYF. CDR3 coding DNA: TGTGCCAGCAAGAGAGCGGGACGCTACGAGCAGTACTTC.

CDR3: CASSLAGTPKNIQYF. CDR3 coding DNA: TGTGCCAGCAGCTTAGCCGGGACACCAAAAAACATTCAGTACTTC. The chain is built from TRBV7-9 and TRBJ2-4, with D perhaps matching TRBD1 (6 bases). Per germline, CDR1 SEHNR and CDR2 FQNEAQ (reference sequence). The CDR3 length is 15 residues. V was pared by 0 bases and J by 4 bases, with 10 bases between.

This rearrangement joins TRBV7-6 to TRBJ2-5; D is possibly TRBD2 (6 bases). Germline lookup yields CDR1 SGHVS and CDR2 FNYEAQ. The CDR3 has 15 amino acids. Trimming left V 4 bases short and J 0 bases short, with 12 bases between. The CDR3, as DNA: TGTGCCAGCAGCTCCATGAGCGGGTACCAAGAGACCCAGTACTTC. Translation: CASSSMSGYQETQYF.